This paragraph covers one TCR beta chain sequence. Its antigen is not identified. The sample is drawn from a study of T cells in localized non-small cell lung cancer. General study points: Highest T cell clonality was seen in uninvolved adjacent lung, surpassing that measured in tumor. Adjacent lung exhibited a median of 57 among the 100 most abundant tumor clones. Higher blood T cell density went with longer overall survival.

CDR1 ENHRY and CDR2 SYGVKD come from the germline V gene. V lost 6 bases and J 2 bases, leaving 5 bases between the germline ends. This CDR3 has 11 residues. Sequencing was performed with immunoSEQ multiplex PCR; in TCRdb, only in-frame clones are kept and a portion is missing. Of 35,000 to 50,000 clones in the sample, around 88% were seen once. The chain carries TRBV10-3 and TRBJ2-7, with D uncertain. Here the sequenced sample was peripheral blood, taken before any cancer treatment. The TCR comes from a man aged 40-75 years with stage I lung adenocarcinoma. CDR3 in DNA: TGTGCCATCAGGCAGACCTACGAGCAGTACTTC. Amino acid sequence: CAIRQTYEQYF.